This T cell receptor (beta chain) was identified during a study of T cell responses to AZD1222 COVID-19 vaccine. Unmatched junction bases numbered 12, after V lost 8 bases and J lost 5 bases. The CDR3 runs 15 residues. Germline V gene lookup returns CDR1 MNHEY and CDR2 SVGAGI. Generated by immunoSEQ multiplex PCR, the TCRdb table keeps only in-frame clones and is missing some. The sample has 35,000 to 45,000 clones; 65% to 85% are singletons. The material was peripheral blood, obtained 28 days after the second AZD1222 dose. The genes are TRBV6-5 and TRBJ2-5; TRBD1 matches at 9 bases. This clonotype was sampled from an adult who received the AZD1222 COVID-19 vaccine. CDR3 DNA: TGTGCCAGCCGCCGGGAACAGGGGGCGCGGGAGACCCAGTACTTC. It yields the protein CASRREQGARETQYF.